This TCR beta chain was captured in a study of blood T cell repertoires in COVID-19. The wider study: Acute-phase and convalescent COVID-19 samples originated in the United States, Italy and Spain.

Individuals aged about 18 to 89 years were recruited from about two dozen US areas. Germline V lookup: CDR1 MDHEN, CDR2 SYDVKM. CDR3 size: 14 residues. The V and J ends lost 10 bases and 4 bases respectively, with 17 bases between them. Clones were sequenced by immunoSEQ multiplex PCR, and TCRdb holds only the in-frame ones, with some missing. The sample yields about 430,000 clones, roughly 84% seen once. The specimen sequenced was PBMCs or T cells enriched from blood (not recorded which). The TCR sequence derives from a woman under 30 who had been exposed to COVID-19. The chain joins TRBV28 to TRBJ2-1; D is perhaps TRBD2 (5 bases). CDR3 in DNA: TGTGCCACCACTGGAGGTTTCAGTTACAATGAGCAGTTCTTC. Amino acids: CATTGGFSYNEQFF.